Below, 10 T cell receptor beta chains from the same sample are listed, as sequenced in a study of cytomegalovirus exposure and HLA in healthy donors. The PCR had 60 Vbeta and 13 Jbeta primers. Clones were sequenced by immunoSEQ multiplex PCR, and TCRdb holds only the in-frame ones, with some missing. This table has about 140,000 clones, roughly 71% appearing once. Sequencing input: PBMCs. Receptors were obtained from a woman between 40 and 55 years old in good health and CMV-seronegative.

The rearrangement links TRBV7-9 to TRBJ1-5, with 8 positions matching TRBD1. Germline lookup yields CDR1 SEHNR and CDR2 FQNEAQ (reference sequence). This CDR3 contains 14 residues. The ends lost 7 bases at V and 5 bases at J; junction bases unmatched: 7. This chain's CDR3 is CASNQGQGHQPQHF. DNA of the CDR3: TGTGCCAGCAACCAAGGACAGGGACATCAGCCCCAGCATTTT.

The V and J genes are TRBV6-1 and TRBJ2-7; 8 positions agree with TRBD1. The CDR3 length is 13 residues. The ends lost 7 bases at V and 6 bases at J; junction bases unmatched: 8. The germline gives CDR1 MNHNS, CDR2 SASEGT. The CDR3 nucleotides read TGTGCCAGCATGTGGCAGGGGGCAGGCGAGCAGTACTTC. Translation: CASMWQGAGEQYF.

This clone was seen only once. The chain links TRBV29-1 to TRBJ1-1; a weak D match, TRBD1 (5 bases). Looked up from germline, CDR1 is SQVTM and CDR2 is ANQGSEA. V lost 4 bases to trimming and J lost 0 bases, with 12 bases between them. The CDR3 has 14 residues. CDR3 nucleotides: TGCAGCGTTGGACAGATTAATCTGAACACTGAAGCTTTCTTT. The encoded protein is CSVGQINLNTEAFF.

This rearrangement joins TRBV27 to TRBJ2-3; 8 nucleotides agree with TRBD2. Germline V lookup: CDR1 MNHEY, CDR2 SMNVEV (reference sequence). Germline trimming cut 11 bases from V and 2 bases from J; bases unmatched to any gene: 9. CDR3 length equals 14 residues. CDR3 sequence reads: CASWYGGATDTQYF. Here the CDR3 DNA reads TGTGCCTCATGGTACGGGGGGGCCACAGATACGCAGTATTTT.

This clone is medium-sized by share. The genes are TRBV4-1 and TRBJ1-3; perhaps TRBD1 as D (6 bases). Germline-derived CDR1 and CDR2 are MGHRA and YSYEKL. V was cut by 8 bases and J by 2 bases, with 13 bases left in between. The CDR3 is made up of 14 amino acids. CDR3 bases: TGCGCCAGCGGGGCAGGGGCAACTGGAAACACCATATATTTT. It specifies CASGAGATGNTIYF.

This chain connects TRBV27 to TRBJ2-7; 9 bases align to TRBD1. The junction had 5 bases not matched to a gene; V was cut back by 2 bases and J by 0 bases. The CDR3 is made up of 16 amino acids. CDR1 and CDR2 from the germline V gene are MNHEY and SMNVEV (reference sequence). This CDR3 is CASSLTGQGLSYEQYF. CDR3 nucleotide sequence: TGTGCCAGCAGTTTAACGGGACAGGGCCTCTCCTACGAGCAGTACTTC.

This clone has only one observation. V gene TRBV5-4 combines with J gene TRBJ2-7; 8 bases are shared with TRBD1. Germline CDR1 reads SGHNT; CDR2 reads YYREEE (reference sequence). V dropped 4 bases and J dropped 2; count of bases not matched to a gene: 5. This CDR3 has 14 amino acids. The CDR3 reads CASSRTGMAYEQYF. As DNA, the CDR3 is TGTGCCAGCAGCAGGACAGGGATGGCCTACGAGCAGTACTTC.

The table lists this clone with a few counts. This chain uses TRBV27 with TRBJ1-6; the match to TRBD1 covers 10 bases. Germline-derived CDR1 and CDR2 are MNHEY and SMNVEV (reference sequence). The CDR3 is made up of 16 amino acids. J was trimmed by 10 bases and V by 1 base; bases with no gene match: 7. The CDR3 region is CASSLYPRTGGSPLHF. The CDR3 nucleotides read TGTGCCAGCAGTTTATACCCCAGGACAGGGGGATCACCCCTCCACTTT.

The chain joins TRBV27 to TRBJ1-6; 10 bases align to TRBD1. The V gene's germline CDR1 is MNHEY and CDR2 SMNVEV (reference sequence). The CDR3 is made up of 16 amino acids. V was pared by 5 bases and J by 4 bases, with 5 bases of the junction left unmatched. CDR3 residues: CASSPRTGGYNSPLHF. The CDR3 DNA sequence: TGTGCCAGCAGTCCTCGGACAGGGGGTTATAATTCACCCCTCCACTTT.

The V gene is TRBV5-6, the J gene TRBJ2-1; 12 bases are a match to TRBD2. This CDR3 has 19 residues. Germline lookup yields CDR1 SGHDT and CDR2 YYEEEE. V gave up 0 bases and J gave up 4 bases; unmatched junction bases: 11. The CDR3 region is CASSLGLAGVIGEYNEQFF. As DNA, the CDR3 is TGTGCCAGCAGCTTGGGACTAGCGGGGGTAATAGGGGAATACAATGAGCAGTTCTTC.